These T cell receptor beta chains were read from a single sample in a study of blood T cell repertoires in COVID-19. Measured with immunoSEQ multiplex PCR; TCRdb has only the in-frame clones, and not every one. The repertoire holds a few hundred thousand clones, with more than 80% as singletons. Source material: peripheral blood. Every receptor here comes from a man between 40 and 49 years old with acute or convalescent COVID-19. The conserved cysteine and the conserved F or W are not part of the CDR3 here.

V gene | CDR3 protein
TRBV18 | ASSPRQLANYGYT
TRBV7-9 | ASSYGPYNEQF
TRBV10-3 | AISESRGQGTPSTDTQY
TRBV7-8 | ASSLATGEEYGYT
TRBV5-6 | ASSSGTGIGDTIY
TRBV5-1 | ASSLVYMNTEAF
TRBV24-1 | ATSDLREAGYEQY
TRBV28 | ASIAWGTNNEKLF
TRBV6-5 | ASRTLDQPQH
TRBV2 | ASRVAREAF
TRBV7-2 | ASGPGQGAETQY
TRBV28 | ASGNGEVYEQY
TRBV2 | ASSFSGTGVYEQY
TRBV30 | AWSGPNPYEQY
TRBV5-1 | ASSTGTVATNEKLF
TRBV10-3 | AISELPGNTEAF
TRBV10-3 | AISEAPASEQY
TRBV4-1 | ASSQRGDGGSYEQY
TRBV19 | ASSIGRINQPQH
TRBV15 | ATSRVRQDTGELF
TRBV4-3 | ASSQLAGAESSYNEQF
TRBV2 | ASSSGFWGSYEQY
TRBV5-1 | ASGQAPEDGYT
TRBV28 | ATLPGDQPQH
TRBV7-2 | ASRTGGSDGYT
TRBV9 | ASSGRKRTEAF
TRBV11-2 | ASSLARGEKLF
TRBV28 | ASSLPVGGVTDTQY
TRBV27 | ASRGRPGGRMNTEAF
TRBV28 | ASSLWSGGLAGNFGRSEQF
TRBV7-3 | ASSLGAWTEAF
TRBV20-1 | SASPLAGGRPYEQY
TRBV5-6 | ASLRGPGGPETQY
TRBV15 | ATALGQAYEQY
TRBV6-5 | ASSWRDSYEQY
TRBV7-8 | ASSLMFGFRNTEAF
TRBV10-1 | ASSEPLNRDSDHYGYRGYT
TRBV4-3 | ASSLKFGTSGDTQY
TRBV14 | ASSLIRTSGTDTQY
TRBV10-3 | AISESLAGGADTQY
TRBV30 | AWGRGSNQPQH
TRBV5-1 | ASSLAQGPAF
TRBV21-1 | APETGYSNQPQH